These 16 T cell receptor beta chains share one sample of origin, sequenced in a study of cytomegalovirus exposure and HLA in healthy donors. This table comes from immunoSEQ multiplex PCR, and its TCRdb copy is limited to in-frame clones, with some not included. The sample lists 250,000 to 300,000 clones, 90% seen once, with 0.3% to 0.4% in the top ten. The sequenced sample consisted of PBMCs. The receptor set was obtained from a woman between 18 and 30 years old in good health and CMV-seronegative.

The chain carries TRBV11-2 and TRBJ2-7; D is perhaps TRBD2 (6 bases). The CDR3 has 14 residues. Germline values: CDR1 SGHAT, CDR2 FQNNGV. Trimming took off 8 bases at V and 0 bases at J, with 14 bases between the two ends. The CDR3: CASRIGTGSYEQYF. The CDR3 coding sequence is TGTGCCAGCCGCATCGGGACTGGCTCCTACGAGCAGTACTTC.

This sequence joins TRBV4-2 and TRBJ1-6; 11 nucleotides align to TRBD1. Looked up from germline, CDR1 is LGHNA and CDR2 is YNFKEQ. Losses at the gene ends were 2 bases for V and 8 bases for J; bases not matched to a gene: 5. The CDR3 contains 16 residues. The CDR3 nucleotides read TGTGCCAGCAGCCAAATTCCGGGACAGGGGGATTCACCCCTCCACTTT. This codes for CASSQIPGQGDSPLHF.

The chain has TRBV2 and TRBJ2-1, with 7 bases fitting TRBD2. The length of the CDR3 is 15 residues. Trimming took 4 bases from V and 4 from J; bases not matched to a gene: 7. Germline V gene data show CDR1 as SNHLY and CDR2 as FYNNEI. Written as DNA, the CDR3 is TGTGCCAGCAGTGGTATGGGGGGGGAGTACAATGAGCAGTTCTTC. It is translated as CASSGMGGEYNEQFF.

The chain employs TRBV28 and TRBJ1-1; TRBD1 is a possible D gene (6 bases). With 6 bases removed from V and 1 base from J, the gap between germline ends came to 9 bases. Germline CDR1 is MDHEN and CDR2 is SYDVKM. The CDR3 extends over 13 amino acids. The CDR3 region is CASRKTGNTEAFF. CDR3 nucleotide sequence: TGTGCCAGCAGAAAGACAGGGAACACTGAAGCTTTCTTT.

The chain employs TRBV7-2 and TRBJ2-7, with 8 bases identical to TRBD2. Losses at the gene ends were 3 bases for V and 2 bases for J; bases not matched to a gene: 6. The length of the CDR3 is 15 residues. Per the germline V gene, CDR1 is SGHTA and CDR2 is FQGNSA. The CDR3 sequence is CASSFRRGAAYEQYF. The CDR3 DNA is TGTGCCAGCAGCTTCAGGCGGGGGGCCGCCTACGAGCAGTACTTC.

This clone occurred a few times. The chain combines TRBV2 with TRBJ1-1, with D perhaps TRBD1 (5 bases). The length of the CDR3 is 14 residues. The germline gives CDR1 SNHLY, CDR2 FYNNEI. V was pared by 2 bases and J by 2 bases, with 9 bases between. The CDR3 DNA is TGTGCCAGCAGTGAATCCAGGGTCAACACTGAAGCTTTCTTT. Protein product: CASSESRVNTEAFF.

The rearrangement joins TRBV10-3 to TRBJ1-2; 8 bases agree with TRBD1. The CDR3 spans 15 residues. Trimming took 8 bases from V and 4 from J; bases not matched to a gene: 12. Germline CDR1 reads ENHRY; CDR2 reads SYGVKD. In nucleotides, the CDR3 is TGTGCCATCGGGGATTTACAGGGGGGATCCTATGGCTACACCTTC. Translated: CAIGDLQGGSYGYTF.

The chain carries TRBV5-1 and TRBJ2-2; 9 positions agree with TRBD1. The length of the CDR3 is 16 residues. The V and J ends lost 4 bases and 6 bases, in that order; junction bases with no gene match: 10. Germline assignment: CDR1 SGHRS and CDR2 YFSETQ. CDR3 protein: CASSDTGQGFAGELFF. The CDR3 DNA reads TGCGCCAGCAGCGATACGGGACAGGGTTTCGCCGGGGAGCTGTTTTTT.

The rearrangement joins TRBV5-6 to TRBJ1-3; D gene unclear. The length of the CDR3 is 15 residues. V was cut by 2 bases and J by 0 bases, with 9 bases left in between. Germline CDR1 is SGHDT and CDR2 is YYEEEE. CDR3 in DNA: TGTGCCAGCAGCTTCCAGTACAACTCTGGAAACACCATATATTTT. It encodes CASSFQYNSGNTIYF.

The chain employs TRBV7-8 and TRBJ1-6; the D is unclear. Deletions cut 1 base from V and 0 bases from J, with 10 bases between. Per the germline V gene, CDR1 is SGHVS and CDR2 is FQNEAQ. CDR3 length: 17 residues. The CDR3 region has the DNA TGTGCCAGCAGCTTAGGGGTGGCTAGCTCCTATAATTCACCCCTCCACTTT. It specifies CASSLGVASSYNSPLHF.

The chain joins TRBV18 to TRBJ2-7; the D gene is possibly TRBD2 (5 bases). V shed 1 base and J shed 6 bases, with 16 bases lying between them. Germline V gene lookup returns CDR1 KGHSH and CDR2 LQKENI. CDR3 length equals 15 residues. CDR3 protein: CASSPRVFWELEQYV. CDR3 bases: TGTGCCAGCTCACCACGGGTATTTTGGGAGCTCGAGCAGTACGTC.

The CDR3 coding sequence is TGCGCCAGCAGTGACCAGATCTACGAGCAGTACTTC. Its translation is CASSDQIYEQYF. V and J are TRBV10-1 and TRBJ2-7; D remains ambiguous. The germline V and J ends were trimmed by 3 bases and 3 bases, with 6 bases remaining between them. The germline V gene encodes CDR1 WNHNN and CDR2 SYGVQD (reference sequence). This CDR3 is 12 amino acids long.

The CDR3, as DNA: TGCAGCGTTGAAGGCTGGGACAGCCGCACCGGGGAGCTGTTTTTT. Protein product: CSVEGWDSRTGELFF. This chain uses TRBV29-1 with TRBJ2-2, with 7 bases aligning to TRBD1. CDR1 SQVTM and CDR2 ANQGSEA come from the germline V gene. V was clipped by 1 base and J by 4 bases; unmatched bases: 6. This CDR3 contains 15 residues.

This chain links TRBV5-1 with TRBJ2-3; tentatively, D is TRBD1 (6 bases). Looked up from germline, CDR1 is SGHRS and CDR2 is YFSETQ. V was shortened by 4 bases and J by 3 bases, with 12 bases between the two germline ends. This CDR3 contains 14 residues. CDR3 DNA sequence: TGCGCCAGCAGCGTATACAGGGAAACAGATACGCAGTATTTT. Its protein is CASSVYRETDTQYF.

The rearrangement joins TRBV5-6 to TRBJ2-4, with D perhaps TRBD1 (5 bases). Deletions cut 4 bases from V and 1 base from J, with 15 bases between. The germline CDR1 and CDR2 sequences are SGHDT and YYEEEE. This CDR3 contains 16 residues. The CDR3 DNA follows: TGTGCCAGCAGCAGCAGGGCAACCGGGGCCAAAAACATTCAGTACTTC. It specifies CASSSRATGAKNIQYF.

The chain has TRBV9 and TRBJ2-7; weak D call: TRBD1 (6 bases). Per the germline V gene, CDR1 is SGDLS and CDR2 is YYNGEE. Between the trimmed V and J ends, which lost 0 bases and 3 bases, there was a span of 16 bases. The CDR3 is 16 amino acids. The CDR3 loop is CASSVVGTRYIYEQYV. Here the CDR3 DNA reads TGTGCCAGCAGCGTAGTGGGGACACGCTACATCTACGAGCAGTACGTC.